This passage covers 18 T cell receptor beta chains from one sample sequenced in a study of blood T cell repertoires in COVID-19. Assay: immunoSEQ multiplex PCR; the TCRdb copy retains only in-frame clones and omits some. The table has approximately 220,000 clones, around four fifths seen once; the top ten hold roughly 30%. Sequenced: peripheral blood. These receptors all come from a man in his forties with acute or convalescent COVID-19.

A single count supports this clone. The chain is built from TRBV11-2 and TRBJ1-1; the D gene is possibly TRBD1 (6 bases). Germline CDR1 SGHAT, CDR2 FQNNGV. The CDR3 runs to 15 residues. The V gene lost 3 bases and the J gene lost 1 base, with 12 bases spanning the gap. This CDR3 is CASSLRAGENTEAFF. The CDR3 nucleotides are TGTGCCAGCAGCTTGCGGGCAGGGGAGAACACTGAAGCTTTCTTT.

The chain recombines TRBV11-2 with TRBJ2-1, with D possibly being TRBD1 (5 bases). CDR3 length: 15 amino acids. V lost 5 bases and J 5 bases, leaving 16 bases between the germline ends. CDR1 is SGHAT and CDR2 is FQNNGV in the germline V gene. CDR3 amino acids: CASSPVGKGNNEQFF. CDR3 in DNA: TGTGCCAGCAGCCCCGTTGGGAAGGGGAACAATGAGCAGTTCTTC.

The rearrangement uses TRBV10-3 and TRBJ2-7, with TRBD2 matching 8 bases. The V gene end was trimmed by 4 bases and the J gene end by 4 bases; junction bases not matched to a gene: 6. There are 14 residues in the CDR3. Germline CDR1 ENHRY, CDR2 SYGVKD. DNA of the CDR3: TGTGCCATCAGTGTGCCGGGACTAGAATACGAGCAGTACTTC. Its translation is CAISVPGLEYEQYF.

This clone was counted between two and nine times. V and J are TRBV4-2 and TRBJ1-2; weak D call: TRBD1 (5 bases). The CDR3 loop spans 16 amino acids. V lost 1 base, J lost 1 base, and 13 bases lay in between. Per the germline V gene, CDR1 is LGHNA and CDR2 is YNFKEQ. The CDR3 region has the DNA TGTGCCAGCAGCCAAGCCGGAGACAGCCATAACTATGGCTACACCTTC. Its translation is CASSQAGDSHNYGYTF.

This clone has a handful of counts. The chain joins TRBV18 to TRBJ1-4; TRBD1 agrees at 7 bases. Germline V gene lookup returns CDR1 KGHSH and CDR2 LQKENI. The V and J ends lost 3 bases and 7 bases, in that order; junction bases with no gene match: 5. The CDR3 runs to 14 residues. In DNA, the CDR3 is TGTGCCAGCTCACCCGAGACAGGGACTGAAAAACTGTTTTTT. Translated, it gives CASSPETGTEKLFF.

In nucleotides, the CDR3 is TGTGCCAGCAGGGGTAGCGGGAGGCCCCTGGAGTTCTTC. Translated, it gives CASRGSGRPLEFF. This chain joins TRBV28 and TRBJ2-1; 10 bases are a match to TRBD2. This CDR3 region has 13 residues. J gave up 14 bases and V 6 bases, and 10 bases lay outside the gene matches. CDR1 and CDR2 (germline): MDHEN, SYDVKM.

The chain joins TRBV6-5 to TRBJ1-1, with D uncertain. This CDR3 has 14 amino acids. Between the trimmed V and J ends, which lost 7 bases and 6 bases, there was a span of 18 bases. Germline V gene lookup returns CDR1 MNHEY and CDR2 SVGAGI. This CDR3 reads CASMRAGPRAEAFF. In DNA, the CDR3 is TGTGCCAGCATGAGGGCAGGCCCTCGGGCTGAAGCTTTCTTT.

This clone has just a few counts. The CDR3: CASSLDSGRVWEKFF. In DNA form, the CDR3 reads TGTGCCAGCAGCTTAGATTCTGGGCGCGTGTGGGAGAAGTTCTTC. V is TRBV7-7 and J is TRBJ2-1; tentative D call: TRBD2 (5 bases). Trimming took 1 base from V and 14 from J, leaving 21 bases between them. The CDR3 consists of 15 residues. Germline V lookup: CDR1 SSHAT, CDR2 FNYEAQ (reference sequence).

The rearrangement links TRBV5-4 to TRBJ2-1; TRBD2 matches at 12 bases. The CDR3 spans 15 residues. Looked up from germline, CDR1 is SGHNT and CDR2 is YYREEE (reference sequence). The junction had 4 bases not matched to a gene; V was cut back by 0 bases and J by 9 bases. CDR3 nucleotide sequence: TGTGCCAGCAGCTTGGATCTAGCGGGAGGGGGTGAGCAGTTCTTC. Residues: CASSLDLAGGGEQFF. The full variable domain, rest sourced from reference TRBV5-4 and TRBJ2-1, is ETGVTQSPTHLIKTRGQQVTLRCSSQSGHNTVSWYQQALGQGPQFIFQYYREEENGRGNFPPRFSGLQFPNYSSELNVNALELDDSALYLCASSLDLAGGGEQFFGPGTRLTVL.

This chain links TRBV27 with TRBJ1-1; TRBD1 might be the D (6 bases). The germline V gene encodes CDR1 MNHEY and CDR2 SMNVEV (reference sequence). Trimming pared 3 bases from V and 4 bases from J, leaving 9 bases between. There are 13 residues in the CDR3. The CDR3 DNA sequence: TGTGCCAGCAGTTTCGGGGGGCGCACTGAAGCTTTCTTT. Protein sequence: CASSFGGRTEAFF.

This clone was seen more than once but under ten times. The chain couples TRBV5-1 to TRBJ1-1; D remains unclear. V lost 0 bases and J 1 base, leaving 7 bases between the germline ends. The germline V gene has CDR1 SGHRS and CDR2 YFSETQ. This CDR3 is 14 amino acids long. In nucleotides, the CDR3 is TGCGCCAGCAGCTTGGCCGTCGGGAACACTGAAGCTTTCTTT. This gives the protein CASSLAVGNTEAFF.

This rearrangement joins TRBV6-2 or TRBV6-3 to TRBJ2-3; a possible D gene is TRBD2 (6 bases). This CDR3 has 15 amino acids. Germline lookup yields CDR1 MNHEY and CDR2 SVGEGT. V lost 2 bases to trimming and J lost 0 bases, with 9 bases between them. CDR3 nucleotide sequence: TGTGCCAGCAGTTACGGGAGGCCTAGCACAGATACGCAGTATTTT. It translates to CASSYGRPSTDTQYF.

The rearrangement uses TRBV25-1 and TRBJ2-1; 9 positions match TRBD2. There are 16 residues in the CDR3. The ends lost 1 base at V and 7 bases at J; junction bases unmatched: 8. Germline CDR1 and CDR2: MGHDK and SYGVNS. As DNA, the CDR3 is TGTGCCAGCAGTGAATGGGGGACTAGCCGGGGGAATGAGCAGTTCTTC. It specifies CASSEWGTSRGNEQFF.

The chain links TRBV6-1 to TRBJ1-2; a possible D gene is TRBD1 (6 bases). There are 15 residues in the CDR3. Germline V gene data show CDR1 as MNHNS and CDR2 as SASEGT. V was shortened by 3 bases and J by 0 bases, with 11 bases between the two germline ends. The CDR3 bases are TGTGCCAGCAGTGACCAGGGGCCAGCTAACTATGGCTACACCTTC. It yields the protein CASSDQGPANYGYTF.

This clone was counted only a few times. This chain connects TRBV25-1 to TRBJ1-2; D possibly corresponds to TRBD1 (6 bases). Germline V CDR1 and CDR2: MGHDK, SYGVNS. V shed 0 bases and J shed 4 bases, with 9 bases lying between them. The CDR3 loop spans 14 amino acids. The CDR3: CASSEYGTPYGYTF. The CDR3 region has the DNA TGTGCCAGCAGTGAATACGGGACACCCTATGGCTACACCTTC.

The rearrangement links TRBV10-1 to TRBJ2-3, with D perhaps matching TRBD2 (5 bases). The CDR3 extends over 16 amino acids. CDR1 and CDR2 from the germline V gene are WNHNN and SYGVQD (reference sequence). V was shortened by 4 bases and J by 0 bases, with 14 bases between the two germline ends. The CDR3 protein is CASSGVEAPSTDTQYF. The CDR3, as DNA: TGCGCCAGCAGTGGGGTGGAGGCGCCTAGCACAGATACGCAGTATTTT.

The V and J genes are TRBV11-3 and TRBJ1-4; weak D call: TRBD1 (6 bases). This CDR3 spans 14 amino acids. Germline V gene lookup returns CDR1 SGHNT and CDR2 YENEEA. V dropped 5 bases and J dropped 8 bases, with 15 bases sitting between them. The CDR3: CASSAGGVGEKLFF. The CDR3 bases are TGTGCCAGCAGCGCGGGGGGCGTGGGGGAAAAACTGTTTTTT.

This clone appeared once. The chain combines TRBV19 with TRBJ1-2; 9 bases line up with TRBD1. This CDR3 spans 16 amino acids. The V and J ends lost 6 bases and 6 bases, in that order; junction bases with no gene match: 14. Germline CDR1 and CDR2: LNHDA and SQIVND (reference sequence). CDR3 nucleotide sequence: TGTGCCAGTAGCACCATTCCGGGACAGGGCTGGGATGGCTACACCTTC. Its translation: CASSTIPGQGWDGYTF.